Detailed here is one TCR beta chain. Its antigen is undetermined. Trimming shortened V by 1 base and J by 2 bases, and 12 bases separated the two germline ends. The CDR3 covers 15 residues. Germline CDR1 is LGHDT and CDR2 is YNNKEL (reference sequence). This sample is drawn from a study of post-analysis software for immune sequencing data. About the study: Relapsing-remitting, secondary progressive and progressive-relapsing forms made up the multiple sclerosis disease courses. Whole-study findings and limits: The study found significantly lower normalized Chao1 diversity in multiple sclerosis patients than in controls. When patients were compared with controls, 5 or 6 TRBV segments were more frequent, TRBV5-6, TRBV5-1 and TRBV20-1 among them.

Incorporated into the TCR beta cDNA libraries were unique molecular identifiers, which served to reduce PCR and sequencing biases. TCRdb re-called the PCR reads through MiXCR, storing one row per CDR3 protein. The data contain some 890,000 distinct CDR3 sequences, around 53% of them seen just once; the ten biggest clones take up approximately 4.5%. The sequence was obtained from a girl aged 10 to 17 with multiple sclerosis. V is TRBV3-1 and J is TRBJ2-7; D perhaps matches TRBD2 (5 bases). Material: blood. CDR3 nucleotides: TGTGCCAGCAGCCAAGCCGTCGTCGGGGCCTACGAGCAGTACTTC. Amino acid sequence: CASSQAVVGAYEQYF.